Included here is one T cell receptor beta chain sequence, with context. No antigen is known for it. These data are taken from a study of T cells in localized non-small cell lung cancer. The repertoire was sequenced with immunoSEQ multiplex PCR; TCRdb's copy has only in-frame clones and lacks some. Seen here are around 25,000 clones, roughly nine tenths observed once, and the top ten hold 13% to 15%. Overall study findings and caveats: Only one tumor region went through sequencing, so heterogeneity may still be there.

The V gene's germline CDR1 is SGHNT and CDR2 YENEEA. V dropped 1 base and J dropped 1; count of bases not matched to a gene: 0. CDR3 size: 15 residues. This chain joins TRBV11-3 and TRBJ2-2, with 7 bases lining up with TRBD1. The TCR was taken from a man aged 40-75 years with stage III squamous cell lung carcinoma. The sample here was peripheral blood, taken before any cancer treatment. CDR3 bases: TGTGCCAGCAGCTTAGGACAGGGGAACACCGGGGAGCTGTTTTTT. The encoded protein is CASSLGQGNTGELFF.